This TCR beta chain was recorded in a study of CD8 T cells in ankylosing spondylitis. Study findings and constraints: Peripheral blood held disease-linked clones only at relatively low frequency, and these were CD8+. Reportedly, significant enrichment of disease-linked clones occurred in matched ankylosing spondylitis synovial fluid. Earlier studies detected some motif variants in reactive arthritis synovial fluid and blood. Seemingly characteristic of ankylosing spondylitis blood was a TCR beta motif consisting of fewer than 10 highly homologous variants.

With regard to this clonotype: Its specificity is unknown.

The V end lost 4 bases, the J end lost 0 bases, and 17 bases lay between the germline ends. Germline CDR1 is SGHRS and CDR2 is YFSETQ. This CDR3 region has 16 residues. Making use of molecular barcodes, quantitative 5'-RACE generated TCR beta libraries. TCRdb used MiXCR to reprocess the 5' RACE reads, holding one entry per CDR3 protein. This sample yields about 540,000 distinct CDR3 sequences, of which 10% to 15% are seen a single time; over 6.5% belongs to the top ten. The chain couples TRBV5-1 to TRBJ2-7, with D tentatively TRBD1 or TRBD2 (5 bases each). This clonotype was obtained from a male donor with ankylosing spondylitis. The sequenced sample was blood, either unsorted or a sorted T cell fraction (not recorded which). CDR3 sequence: CASSIGTFNPSYEQYF. The DNA of the CDR3 is TGCGCCAGCAGCATAGGGACGTTCAACCCCTCCTACGAGCAGTACTTC.